This TCR beta chain was recovered during a study of blood T cells in healthy people across ages. Study as a whole: About one barcoded beta molecule per two T cells was captured by template switching.

This CDR3 has 13 amino acids. Trimming cost V 5 bases and J 8 bases, with 12 bases left between them. Per the germline V gene, CDR1 is MNHNY and CDR2 is SVGAGI (reference sequence). Combining a sample-barcoded 5' primer with a J-beta primer mix, a second PCR ran for roughly 7 to 11 cycles. Researchers report that a template-switch adaptor with 12 random nucleotides tagged each cDNA molecule. One entry per CDR3 protein, called by TCRdb with MiXCR from the 5' RACE reads. The table records some 1.5 million distinct CDR3 sequences, 28% of them present only once. The sequenced sample consisted of blood. The receptor comes from a woman in her thirties in good health. The rearrangement uses TRBV6-6 and TRBJ1-4, with unresolved D. This chain's CDR3 is CASSAPSLEKLFF. The CDR3 coding sequence is TGTGCCAGCAGTGCGCCCAGCCTAGAAAAACTGTTTTTT.